Here is one TCR beta chain with its context. Its antigen is not identified. The data derive from a study of cytomegalovirus exposure and HLA in healthy donors. The study's findings and limits: Cytomegalovirus status was reportedly diagnosed by the classifier with high specificity and sensitivity. Later analysis indicated greater clonal expansion among HLA-associated TCR beta chains than among equally common other chains. Trimming of TCR beta V- and J-genes showed a link, identified in a later analysis, to a missense DCLRE1C variant. It was about 150 TCR beta chains that were listed as cytomegalovirus-associated.

This CDR3 contains 14 residues. V lost 7 bases and J 1 base, leaving 13 bases between the germline ends. Germline-derived CDR1 and CDR2 are MDHEN and SYDVKM. PCR involved 60 Vbeta and 13 Jbeta primers. Profiling relied on immunoSEQ multiplex PCR, and the TCRdb table lists in-frame clones only, not all of them. The sample lists 70,000 or so clones; roughly 74% were seen once. The sequenced sample consisted of PBMCs. This receptor was identified in a man between 18 and 35 years old in good health and CMV-seropositive. This rearrangement joins TRBV28 to TRBJ1-1, with unresolved D. The CDR3 region is CASTKYLRNTEAFF. The CDR3 region has the DNA TGTGCCAGCACGAAATACCTAAGGAACACTGAAGCTTTCTTT.